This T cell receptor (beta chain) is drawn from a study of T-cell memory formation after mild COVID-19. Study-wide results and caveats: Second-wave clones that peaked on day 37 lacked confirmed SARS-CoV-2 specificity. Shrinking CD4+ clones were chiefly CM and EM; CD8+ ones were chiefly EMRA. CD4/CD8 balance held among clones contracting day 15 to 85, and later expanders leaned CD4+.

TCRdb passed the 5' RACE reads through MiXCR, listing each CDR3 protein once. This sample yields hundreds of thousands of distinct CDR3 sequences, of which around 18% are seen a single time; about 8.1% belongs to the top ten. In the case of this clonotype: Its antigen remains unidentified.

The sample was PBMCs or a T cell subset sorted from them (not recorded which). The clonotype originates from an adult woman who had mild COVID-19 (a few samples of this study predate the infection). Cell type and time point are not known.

The CDR3 bases are TGTGCCAGCAGCCCAACTCCGGCGAACACTGAAGCTTTCTTT. Amino acid sequence: CASSPTPANTEAFF. The chain combines TRBV11-3 with TRBJ1-1; D call uncertain. The CDR3 consists of 14 residues. Trimming removed 5 bases from V and 1 base from J, with 11 bases in between. CDR1 and CDR2 from the germline V gene are SGHNT and YENEEA.